This T cell receptor beta chain was observed in a study of technical replicates of blood from a handful of donors. The V gene's germline CDR1 is MNHNS and CDR2 SASEGT. V gave up 8 bases and J gave up 0 bases; unmatched junction bases: 7. This CDR3 contains 15 residues. Measured with immunoSEQ multiplex PCR; TCRdb has only the in-frame clones, and not every one. The table has 65,000 to 70,000 clones, about 87% seen once; the top ten hold around 4.6%. This clonotype was sampled from a human donor in good health. Some clones in this sample may be carry-over from other donors' samples. Sequences were obtained from PBMCs. The V and J genes are TRBV6-1 and TRBJ2-1; TRBD2 matches 7 bases. CDR3 DNA sequence: TGTGCCAGCGGGAGGGCCCCCTACTCCTACAATGAGCAGTTCTTC. It yields the protein CASGRAPYSYNEQFF.